Each of the 8 T cell receptor beta chains below was sequenced from the same sample in a study of identical twins. TCRdb re-called the 5' RACE reads through MiXCR, storing one row per CDR3 protein. Altogether 1.5 million to 2 million distinct CDR3 sequences are present, about 30% being singletons, with the ten largest covering around 0.25%. Material: cord blood. These receptors originate from a newborn girl in good health.

The chain has TRBV5-6 and TRBJ2-5; weak D call: TRBD1 (5 bases). CDR1 and CDR2 from the germline V gene are SGHDT and YYEEEE. CDR3 size: 14 residues. V was shortened by 2 bases and J by 5 bases, with 13 bases between the two germline ends. CDR3 bases: TGTGCCAGCAGCTTCCCCGGCAGGGATGAGACCCAGTACTTC. Its protein product is CASSFPGRDETQYF.

The V call is TRBV7-2, the J call TRBJ2-3; TRBD2 agrees at 9 bases. Germline CDR1 SGHTA, CDR2 FQGNSA. This CDR3 region has 17 residues. The junction had 8 bases not matched to a gene; V was cut back by 4 bases and J by 0 bases. The CDR3 spells CASSYLGSGGSTDTQYF. The DNA of the CDR3 is TGTGCCAGCAGCTACCTCGGTAGCGGGGGTAGCACAGATACGCAGTATTTT.

This clonotype was seen many times. The V and J genes are TRBV29-1 and TRBJ2-1, with TRBD1 matching 7 bases. Trimming cost V 2 bases and J 3 bases; bases outside gene matches: 4. In germline, CDR1 is SQVTM, CDR2 ANQGSEA. This CDR3 has 14 residues. CDR3: CSVERDRGYNEQFF. Written as DNA, the CDR3 is TGCAGCGTTGAAAGGGACAGAGGCTACAATGAGCAGTTCTTC.

The J gene is TRBJ2-3, the V gene TRBV28; 7 bases agree with TRBD2. V trimming: 10 bases; J trimming: 5 bases; junction bases outside the gene matches: 9. This CDR3 contains 13 residues. Germline V gene sequence: CDR1 MDHEN, CDR2 SYDVKM. The CDR3 here is CATGGLYRDTQYF. The CDR3, as DNA: TGTGCCACCGGGGGGTTATATCGAGATACGCAGTATTTT.

For this clonotype: A junction boundary mismatches the germline segment, possibly from a read error. This sequence joins TRBV20-1 and TRBJ2-1; 10 bases agree with TRBD2. The CDR3 length is 14 residues. Per germline, CDR1 DFQATT and CDR2 SNEGSKA (reference sequence). This CDR3 reads CSAVAGGSCNEQFF. In nucleotides, the CDR3 is TGCAGTGCGGTAGCGGGAGGCTCCTGCAATGAGCAGTTCTTC.

The chain is built from TRBV3-1 and TRBJ2-4; D not certain. Germline-derived CDR1 and CDR2 are LGHDT and YNNKEL (reference sequence). CDR3 size: 16 residues. V was clipped by 1 base and J by 13 bases, with 23 bases between them. The CDR3 DNA sequence: TGTGCCAGCAGCCAAGGGGGTCCAGGCCACTACAATGGGCAGTACTTC. The encoded protein is CASSQGGPGHYNGQYF.

This clonotype was seen ten or more times. This chain joins TRBV27 and TRBJ2-7; 8 bases align to TRBD1. This CDR3 spans 15 amino acids. From germline, CDR1 is MNHEY and CDR2 SMNVEV (reference sequence). Trimming removed 0 bases from V and 4 bases from J; junction bases left unmatched: 5. CDR3 sequence reads: CASSLSAGGLYEQYF. The DNA for the CDR3 is TGTGCCAGCAGTTTATCGGCAGGGGGCTTATACGAGCAGTACTTC.

The rearrangement joins TRBV12-3 or TRBV12-4 to TRBJ1-1; D ambiguous. Trimming left V 8 bases short and J 5 bases short, with 21 bases between. This CDR3 comprises 15 residues. The CDR3 sequence is CASGSAWTAATEAFF. CDR3 in DNA: TGTGCCAGCGGGTCAGCCTGGACCGCAGCTACTGAAGCTTTCTTT.